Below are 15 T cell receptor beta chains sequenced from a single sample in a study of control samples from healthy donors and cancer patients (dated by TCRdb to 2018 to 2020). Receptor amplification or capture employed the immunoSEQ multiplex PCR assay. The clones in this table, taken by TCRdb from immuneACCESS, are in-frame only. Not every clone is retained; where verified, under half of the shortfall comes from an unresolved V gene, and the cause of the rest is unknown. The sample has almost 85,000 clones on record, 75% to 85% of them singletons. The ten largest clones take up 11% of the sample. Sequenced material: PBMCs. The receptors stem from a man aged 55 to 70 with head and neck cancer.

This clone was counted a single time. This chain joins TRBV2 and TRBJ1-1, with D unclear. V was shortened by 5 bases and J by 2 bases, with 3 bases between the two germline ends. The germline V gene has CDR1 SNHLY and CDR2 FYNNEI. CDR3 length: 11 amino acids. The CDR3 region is CASSFNTEAFF. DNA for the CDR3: TGTGCCAGCAGTTTTAACACTGAAGCTTTCTTT. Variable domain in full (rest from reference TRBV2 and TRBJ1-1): EPEVTQTPSHQVTQMGQEVILRCVPISNHLYFYWYRQILGQKVEFLVSFYNNEISEKSEIFDDQFSVERPDGSNFTLKIRSTKLEDSAMYFCASSFNTEAFFGQGTRLTVV.

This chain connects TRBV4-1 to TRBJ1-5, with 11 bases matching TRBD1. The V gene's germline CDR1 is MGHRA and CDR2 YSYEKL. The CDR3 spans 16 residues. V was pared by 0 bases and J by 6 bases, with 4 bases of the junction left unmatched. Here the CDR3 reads CASSQDGTGGFQPQHF. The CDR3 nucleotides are TGCGCCAGCAGCCAAGATGGGACAGGGGGTTTTCAGCCCCAGCATTTT.

CDR3 residues: CASTRGAESNYGYTF. The DNA for the CDR3 is TGTGCCAGCACCCGAGGGGCGGAAAGTAACTATGGCTACACCTTC. The gene calls are TRBV2 and TRBJ1-2; D might be TRBD1 (5 bases). Germline V gene lookup returns CDR1 SNHLY and CDR2 FYNNEI. This CDR3 region has 15 residues. V was clipped by 7 bases and J by 1 base, with 16 bases between them.

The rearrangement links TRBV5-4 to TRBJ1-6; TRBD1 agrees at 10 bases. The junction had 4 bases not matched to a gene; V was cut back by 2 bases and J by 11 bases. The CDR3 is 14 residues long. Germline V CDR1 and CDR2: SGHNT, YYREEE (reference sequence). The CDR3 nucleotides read TGTGCCAGCAGCTTAGGGGACAGGGGTACACCCCTCCACTTT. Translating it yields CASSLGDRGTPLHF.

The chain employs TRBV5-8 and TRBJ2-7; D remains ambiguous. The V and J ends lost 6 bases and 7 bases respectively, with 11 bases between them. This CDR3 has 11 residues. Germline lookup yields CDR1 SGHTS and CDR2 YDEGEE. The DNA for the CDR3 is TGTGCCAGCACCCCCCTCAGAGAGCAGTACTTC. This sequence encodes CASTPLREQYF.

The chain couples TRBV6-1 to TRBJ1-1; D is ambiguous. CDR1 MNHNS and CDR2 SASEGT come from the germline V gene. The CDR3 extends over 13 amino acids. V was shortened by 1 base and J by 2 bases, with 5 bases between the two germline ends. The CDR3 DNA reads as TGTGCCAGCAGTGAAGGCTATAACACTGAAGCTTTCTTT. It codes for CASSEGYNTEAFF.

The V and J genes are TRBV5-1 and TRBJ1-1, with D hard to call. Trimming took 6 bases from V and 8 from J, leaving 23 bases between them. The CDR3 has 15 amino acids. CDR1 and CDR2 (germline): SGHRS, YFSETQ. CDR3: CASTPGFRAREEAFF. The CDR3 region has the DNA TGCGCCAGCACCCCCGGGTTCCGGGCACGCGAGGAAGCTTTCTTT. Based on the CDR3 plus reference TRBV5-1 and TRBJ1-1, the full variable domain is KAGVTQTPRYLIKTRGQQVTLSCSPISGHRSVSWYQQTPGQGLQFLFEYFSETQRNKGNFPGRFSGRQFSNSRSEMNVSTLELGDSALYLCASTPGFRAREEAFFGQGTRLTVV.

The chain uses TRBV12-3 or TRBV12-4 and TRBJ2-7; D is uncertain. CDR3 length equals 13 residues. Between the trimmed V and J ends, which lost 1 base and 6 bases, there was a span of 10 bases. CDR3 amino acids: CASSLDSTREQYF. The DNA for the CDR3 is TGTGCCAGCAGTTTAGACAGTACGCGCGAGCAGTACTTC.

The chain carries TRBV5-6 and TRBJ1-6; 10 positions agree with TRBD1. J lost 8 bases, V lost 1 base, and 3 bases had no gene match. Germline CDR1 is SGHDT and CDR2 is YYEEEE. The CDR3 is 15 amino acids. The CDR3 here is CASSLPGQGYSPLHF. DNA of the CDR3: TGTGCCAGCAGCTTGCCGGGACAGGGGTATTCACCCCTCCACTTT. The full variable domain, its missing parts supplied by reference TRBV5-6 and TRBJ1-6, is DAGVTQSPTHLIKTRGQQVTLRCSPKSGHDTVSWYQQALGQGPQFIFQYYEEEERQRGNFPDRFSGHQFPNYSSELNVNALLLGDSALYLCASSLPGQGYSPLHFGNGTRLTVT.

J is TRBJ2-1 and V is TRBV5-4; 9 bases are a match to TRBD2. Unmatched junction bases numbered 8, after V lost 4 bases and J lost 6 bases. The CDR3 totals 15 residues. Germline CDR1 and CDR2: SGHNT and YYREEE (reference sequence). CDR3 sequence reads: CASSNLAGLFNEQFF. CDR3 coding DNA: TGTGCCAGCAGCAATCTAGCGGGGCTCTTCAATGAGCAGTTCTTC.

The CDR3 sequence: CASSLQRGPQHF. The DNA for the CDR3 is TGTGCCAGCAGTTTACAGCGGGGCCCCCAGCATTTT. This rearrangement joins TRBV12-3 or TRBV12-4 to TRBJ1-5, with D perhaps TRBD1 (5 bases). The CDR3 has 12 amino acids. The germline V and J ends were trimmed by 2 bases and 10 bases, with 9 bases remaining between them.

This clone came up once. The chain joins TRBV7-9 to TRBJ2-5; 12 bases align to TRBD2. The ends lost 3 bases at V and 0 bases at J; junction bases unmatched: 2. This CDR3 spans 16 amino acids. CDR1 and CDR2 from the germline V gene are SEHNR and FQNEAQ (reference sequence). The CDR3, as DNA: TGTGCCAGCAGCTTCGGACTAGCGGGGTACCAAGAGACCCAGTACTTC. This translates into CASSFGLAGYQETQYF.

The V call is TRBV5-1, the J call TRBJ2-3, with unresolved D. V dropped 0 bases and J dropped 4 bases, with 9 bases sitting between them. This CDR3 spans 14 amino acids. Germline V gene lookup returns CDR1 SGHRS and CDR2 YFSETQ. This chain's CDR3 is CASSLASNSDTQYF. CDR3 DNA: TGCGCCAGCAGCTTGGCTTCCAACTCAGATACGCAGTATTTT.

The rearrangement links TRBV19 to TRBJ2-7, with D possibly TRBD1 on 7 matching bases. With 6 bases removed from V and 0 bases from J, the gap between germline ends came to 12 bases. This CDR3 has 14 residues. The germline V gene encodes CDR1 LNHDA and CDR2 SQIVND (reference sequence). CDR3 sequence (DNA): TGTGCCAGTAGGCGGGACAGCAGCTCCTACGAGCAGTACTTC. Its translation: CASRRDSSSYEQYF.

CDR3 DNA sequence: TGTGCCAGCAGTGAACAGGGGGCGACAGATACGCAGTATTTT. Translation gives CASSEQGATDTQYF. The chain combines TRBV6-1 with TRBJ2-3, with TRBD1 matching 8 bases. V was clipped by 2 bases and J by 3 bases; unmatched bases: 1. The germline CDR1 and CDR2 sequences are MNHNS and SASEGT. The CDR3 covers 14 residues.